The 25 T cell receptor beta chains below all came from one sample that was sequenced in a study of tumor T cells in aggressive B-cell lymphoma (dated 2017 in TCRdb). To prepare the library, the immunoSEQ multiplex PCR assay was applied. TCRdb's version of the immuneACCESS table is confined to in-frame rearrangements and falls short of the full clone set. An unresolved V gene accounts for under half of the shortfall where checked; the remainder is of unknown origin. Counted in this sample were approximately 3,200 clones; about 94% of them appeared once. The biggest ten clones account for more than 2% of the sample. Sequencing input: tumor tissue. These receptors all stem from an adult with diffuse large B cell lymphoma.

J is TRBJ1-5 and V is TRBV19; TRBD1 matches 9 bases. This CDR3 has 15 residues. The V gene end was trimmed by 6 bases and the J gene end by 4 bases; junction bases not matched to a gene: 7. In germline, CDR1 is LNHDA, CDR2 SQIVND (reference sequence). The CDR3: CASSNTGTGNQPQHF. As DNA, the CDR3 is TGTGCCAGTAGCAATACCGGGACAGGGAATCAGCCCCAGCATTTT. The entire variable domain, with the rest obtained from reference TRBV19 and TRBJ1-5, is as follows: DGGITQSPKYLFRKEGQNVTLSCEQNLNHDAMYWYRQDPGQGLRLIYYSQIVNDFQKGDIAEGYSVSREKKESFPLTVTSAQKNPTAFYLCASSNTGTGNQPQHFGDGTRLSIL.

The chain uses TRBV5-1 and TRBJ2-5; tentative D call: TRBD1 (6 bases). Trimming pared 1 base from V and 5 bases from J, leaving 15 bases between. The CDR3 loop spans 15 amino acids. CDR1 and CDR2 from the germline V gene are SGHRS and YFSETQ. In nucleotides, the CDR3 is TGCGCCAGCAGCTTGTCGGCAGGGGTTTGGGAGACCCAGTACTTC. The encoded protein is CASSLSAGVWETQYF.

The chain uses TRBV28 and TRBJ1-1; 7 nucleotides align to TRBD1. From germline, CDR1 is MDHEN and CDR2 SYDVKM. This CDR3 contains 16 residues. The ends lost 5 bases at V and 1 base at J; junction bases unmatched: 10. The CDR3 here is CASSTLGTEKNTEAFF. For the CDR3, the DNA is TGTGCCAGCAGTACCCTAGGGACAGAGAAGAACACTGAAGCTTTCTTT.

As to this clone: Relative to the germline gene, one junction end is altered; a read error may explain this. The rearrangement joins TRBV7-7 to TRBJ2-2; possibly TRBD1 for D (5 bases). Germline CDR1 is SSHAT and CDR2 is FNYEAQ (reference sequence). The CDR3 length is 17 residues. The CDR3, as DNA: TGTGCTAGCAGCAACCAGCAAGGGGCCACGAACACCGGGGAGCTGTTTTTT. Translation gives CASSNQQGATNTGELFF.

The chain recombines TRBV7-3 with TRBJ2-3; 14 bases map to TRBD2. The CDR3 is 17 residues long. Germline assignment: CDR1 SGHTA and CDR2 FQGTGA. J lost 5 bases, V lost 1 base, and 5 bases had no gene match. CDR3 sequence: CASSLRTSGRLGDTQYF. DNA of the CDR3: TGTGCCAGCAGCTTAAGGACTAGCGGGAGGCTCGGAGATACGCAGTATTTT.

This clone was found once. The CDR3 sequence is CAWSRQAIGYEQYF. Here the CDR3 DNA reads TGTGCCTGGAGTCGACAGGCCATTGGCTACGAGCAGTACTTC. V and J are TRBV30 and TRBJ2-7; D may be TRBD1 (6 bases). Deletions cut 2 bases from V and 3 bases from J, with 14 bases between. Germline lookup yields CDR1 GTSNPN and CDR2 SVGIG (reference sequence). This CDR3 is built from 14 residues.

This rearrangement joins TRBV6-1 to TRBJ1-6; TRBD1 might be the D (5 bases). Trimming left V 11 bases short and J 5 bases short, with 13 bases between. CDR1 is MNHNS, CDR2 SASEGT, per germline. The CDR3 consists of 13 residues. The CDR3 is CAGGSHHNSPLHF. CDR3 nucleotide sequence: TGTGCCGGGGGGAGCCACCATAATTCACCCCTCCACTTT.

The chain joins TRBV7-2 to TRBJ2-1; unclear D gene. From germline, CDR1 is SGHTA and CDR2 FQGNSA. This CDR3 has 16 residues. Trimming took 1 base from V and 0 from J, leaving 10 bases between them. Written as DNA, the CDR3 is TGTGCCAGCAGCTTAGTCTTGCTGAGCTCCTACAATGAGCAGTTCTTC. As protein: CASSLVLLSSYNEQFF.

The table lists this clone with a count of one. V and J are TRBV19 and TRBJ1-5; the D is unclear. The CDR3 runs to 13 residues. Trimming removed 8 bases from V and 1 base from J, with 9 bases in between. Per germline, CDR1 LNHDA and CDR2 SQIVND (reference sequence). The CDR3 reads CASGAVSNQPQHF. CDR3 coding DNA: TGTGCCAGTGGTGCGGTCAGCAATCAGCCCCAGCATTTT.

This chain uses TRBV5-4 with TRBJ1-1; D ambiguous. Germline CDR1 and CDR2: SGHNT and YYREEE (reference sequence). The CDR3 extends over 13 amino acids. Trimming removed 4 bases at V and 8 bases at J, with 15 bases between. This chain's CDR3 is CASSLARGSEAFF. DNA of the CDR3: TGTGCCAGCAGCCTGGCCCGCGGTTCAGAAGCTTTCTTT.

This chain connects TRBV30 to TRBJ2-7; the match to TRBD1 covers 10 bases. Germline CDR1 and CDR2: GTSNPN and SVGIG (reference sequence). V lost 8 bases, J lost 4 bases, and 8 bases stayed unmatched. The CDR3 totals 13 residues. CDR3 loop: CASARTGGYEQYF. The CDR3 bases are TGTGCCAGTGCGCGGACAGGGGGGTACGAGCAGTACTTC.

This clone was seen a few times. The chain joins TRBV5-1 to TRBJ2-1, with TRBD2 matching 10 bases. CDR1 SGHRS and CDR2 YFSETQ come from the germline V gene. The CDR3 has 16 amino acids. V gave up 4 bases and J gave up 7 bases; unmatched junction bases: 11. The CDR3 region has the DNA TGCGCCAGCAGCCACACCGGGACTAGCGTCGGGAATGAGCAGTTCTTC. The encoded protein is CASSHTGTSVGNEQFF.

This sequence joins TRBV30 and TRBJ1-1; 11 bases align to TRBD1. Trimming cost V 3 bases and J 5 bases; bases outside gene matches: 5. Germline assignment: CDR1 GTSNPN and CDR2 SVGIG (reference sequence). The CDR3 consists of 14 residues. This CDR3 is CAWRSGTGGTEAFF. CDR3 nucleotides: TGTGCCTGGAGATCCGGGACAGGGGGTACTGAAGCTTTCTTT.

This clone appeared once. The J gene is TRBJ2-1, the V gene TRBV5-1, with TRBD1 identical over 7 bases. V was pared by 1 base and J by 9 bases, with 4 bases of the junction left unmatched. Germline V CDR1 and CDR2: SGHRS, YFSETQ. The length of the CDR3 is 13 residues. The CDR3 here is CASSLTGDGEQFF. CDR3 sequence (DNA): TGCGCCAGCAGCTTGACAGGGGACGGTGAGCAGTTCTTC.

Notes on this clone: A read error may produce the germline difference seen at one junction end. The chain carries TRBV11-2 and TRBJ2-6; D is possibly TRBD1 (5 bases). Germline V gives CDR1 SGHAT, CDR2 FQNNGV. The CDR3 spans 15 residues. CDR3 coding DNA: TGTGCCAGCAGTCCACTAAACTCTGGGGCCAATGTCCTGACTTTC. This sequence encodes CASSPLNSGANVLTF.

The count of this clone is one. The chain is built from TRBV18 and TRBJ1-2, with TRBD1 matching over 7 bases. CDR1 is KGHSH, CDR2 LQKENI, per germline. The CDR3 has 13 residues. V trimming: 4 bases; J trimming: 5 bases; junction bases outside the gene matches: 4. The CDR3 reads CASSRDSAYGYTF. CDR3 DNA: TGTGCCAGCTCACGGGACAGCGCGTATGGCTACACCTTC.

The J gene is TRBJ1-1, the V gene TRBV6-5; D remains ambiguous. Germline V gene lookup returns CDR1 MNHEY and CDR2 SVGAGI. The CDR3 is made up of 12 amino acids. V was cut by 7 bases and J by 1 base, with 7 bases left in between. The CDR3 region is CASKSGNTEAFF. The CDR3 nucleotides read TGTGCCAGCAAAAGCGGGAACACTGAAGCTTTCTTT.

In this sample, this clone turned up a few times. The chain recombines TRBV18 with TRBJ2-7; the match to TRBD2 covers 13 bases. CDR1 and CDR2 (germline): KGHSH, LQKENI. Trimming removed 6 bases from V and 7 bases from J; junction bases left unmatched: 9. The CDR3 has 15 amino acids. DNA for the CDR3: TGTGCCAGCTCCTCCGGACTAGCGGGGGCCGGGGAGCAGTACTTC. Translation: CASSSGLAGAGEQYF.

The rearrangement uses TRBV21-1 and TRBJ2-7; TRBD2 is taken as the D call from the table, unchecked against the DNA. TRBV21-1 is a documented pseudogene. This CDR3 region has 14 residues. The CDR3: CASQTSPLGDEQYF. The DNA of the CDR3 is TGTGCCAGCCAGACTAGCCCACTAGGAGACGAGCAGTACTTC.

The chain carries TRBV6-1 and TRBJ2-1; D perhaps matches TRBD2 (5 bases). From germline, CDR1 is MNHNS and CDR2 SASEGT. Trimming took 5 bases from V and 0 from J, leaving 11 bases between them. The CDR3 consists of 15 residues. The CDR3 sequence is CASSPSHSSYNEQFF. The DNA for the CDR3 is TGTGCCAGCAGTCCTAGCCACAGCTCCTACAATGAGCAGTTCTTC.

This chain links TRBV4-1 with TRBJ2-1; D gene uncertain. Trimming removed 2 bases at V and 10 bases at J, with 18 bases between. The CDR3 extends over 15 amino acids. The germline V gene encodes CDR1 MGHRA and CDR2 YSYEKL. The CDR3 coding sequence is TGCGCCAGCAGCCAACCCTCTCAACTTCCGCTAGAGCAGTTCTTC. This encodes CASSQPSQLPLEQFF.

The chain couples TRBV5-1 to TRBJ2-1, with TRBD2 matching over 9 bases. Trimming took 0 bases from V and 4 from J; bases not matched to a gene: 2. The germline CDR1 and CDR2 sequences are SGHRS and YFSETQ. CDR3 length: 15 residues. CDR3 coding DNA: TGCGCCAGCAGCTTGGGACTAGCGGATTACAATGAGCAGTTCTTC. Its translation is CASSLGLADYNEQFF. The full variable domain, its missing parts supplied by reference TRBV5-1 and TRBJ2-1, is KAGVTQTPRYLIKTRGQQVTLSCSPISGHRSVSWYQQTPGQGLQFLFEYFSETQRNKGNFPGRFSGRQFSNSRSEMNVSTLELGDSALYLCASSLGLADYNEQFFGPGTRLTVL.

The chain employs TRBV28 and TRBJ2-6; D is uncertain. Germline V gives CDR1 MDHEN, CDR2 SYDVKM. The CDR3 is 12 amino acids. V lost 2 bases and J lost 10, with 6 bases in between. The CDR3 DNA sequence: TGTGCCAGCAGTTTAAGTCAGAACGTCCTGACTTTC. This gives the protein CASSLSQNVLTF.

The chain employs TRBV7-2 and TRBJ2-2; tentatively, D is TRBD1 (6 bases). Trimming removed 1 base at V and 5 bases at J, with 11 bases between. CDR1 is SGHTA, CDR2 FQGNSA, per germline. This CDR3 is 15 amino acids long. The CDR3 loop is CASSLDARGTGELFF. The CDR3, as DNA: TGTGCCAGCAGCTTAGATGCCAGGGGTACCGGGGAGCTGTTTTTT.

J is TRBJ1-2 and V is TRBV28; D uncertain. This CDR3 comprises 14 residues. Trimming took off 3 bases at V and 8 bases at J, with 16 bases between the two ends. Germline values: CDR1 MDHEN, CDR2 SYDVKM. CDR3 DNA sequence: TGTGCCAGCAGTTTGACTGGCTACGGGAGGGGCTACACCTTC. This gives the protein CASSLTGYGRGYTF.